Listed below are T cell receptor beta chains from one sample, sequenced in a study of T-cell reconstitution after alpha-beta-depleted transplantation in children. TCRdb reprocessed the PCR reads via MiXCR and lists one record per CDR3 protein. The profile shows fewer than 500,000 distinct CDR3 sequences, 43% of them singletons. Material: PBMCs, obtained before TCRalphabeta/CD19-depleted stem cell transplant. Receptor source: a girl between 2 and 10 years old with aplastic anemia, due to receive a stem cell transplant. The conserved cysteine and the conserved F or W are not part of the CDR3 here. Fields, in order: clone size, V gene, D gene, CDR3 protein. D genes are given only for firm matches. Only some rows state a clone size, as once, few, many or a class for expanded clones.

>-|TRBV4-1|TRBD2
ASSQLGTGGYNEQF
>many|TRBV27|TRBD2
ASSLASGPYEQY
>-|TRBV20-1|TRBD2
SAASGRAVNEQF
>many|TRBV18|TRBD2
ASSPPNKSGRGPYEQY
>-|TRBV11-2|-
ASSLEPGVGSGNTIY
>-|TRBV6-1|TRBD1
ASSTYTGGTEAF
>few|TRBV14|TRBD2
ASSQERGTSVYNEQF
>once|TRBV20-1|-
SARGRSLAKNIQY
>-|TRBV5-6|-
ASSPSGPRITEAF
>few|TRBV20-1|-
SARRPLQEQY
>once|TRBV20-1|TRBD1
SAIGTGLYEQY
>-|TRBV10-3|-
AISGGSPNEQY
>-|TRBV4-2|TRBD1
ASSQADRVDTQY
>-|TRBV20-1|TRBD2
SVAGVGTDTQY
>-|TRBV12-3/TRBV12-4|-
ASLAPPQETQY
>-|TRBV7-9|-
ASSLVRGGVNTGELF
>-|TRBV6-5|TRBD1
ASSYQGGGTGVHEQY
>many|TRBV11-2|TRBD1
ASSLRPAGTDWSYEQY